The rows below give T cell receptor beta chains drawn from one sample of a study of OX40 agonist ivuxolimab in advanced cancers. Measured with immunoSEQ multiplex PCR; TCRdb has only the in-frame clones, and not every one. The sample lists fewer than 65,000 clones, approximately 86% occurring once. Sample: CD4+ or CD8+ T cells sorted from blood, taken in a trial of the OX40 agonist ivuxolimab. These receptors originate from an adult with an advanced solid tumor such as melanoma, head and neck, liver or kidney cancer. CDR3s include the opening cysteine and the closing phenylalanine or tryptophan. The D gene is left open where the match is weak. The size field is filled for only some rows; it gives once, few, many or a size class.

size,D,J,V,DNA,CDR3
few,TRBD2,TRBJ2-1,TRBV9,TGTGCCAGCAGAGGCGGGAGCTCCTACAATGAGCAGTTCTTC,CASRGGSSYNEQFF
.,TRBD1,TRBJ2-7,TRBV15,TGTGCCACCAGCAGGGAGACAGGGGGCCTGTACGAGCAGTACTTC,CATSRETGGLYEQYF
.,TRBD2,TRBJ2-2,TRBV9,TGTGCCAGCAGTTCCCTAGCGGGACTCACCGGGGAGCTGTTTTTT,CASSSLAGLTGELFF
.,.,TRBJ2-5,TRBV7-9,TGTGCCAGCAGCCCTGGTGGGGTTAAAGAGACCCAGTACTTC,CASSPGGVKETQYF
.,.,TRBJ2-7,TRBV6-5,TGTGCCAGCAGTTCCCACAGGGTGTTGGCCTACGAGCAGTACTTC,CASSSHRVLAYEQYF
.,.,TRBJ2-5,TRBV18,TGTGCCAGCTCACCACTCCTCCAAGAGACCCAGTACTTC,CASSPLLQETQYF
.,TRBD1,TRBJ2-2,TRBV7-9,TGTGCCAGCAGTTTGGCAGGGGGCACCGGGGAGCTGTTTTTT,CASSLAGGTGELFF
few,.,TRBJ1-6,TRBV7-2,TGTGCCAGCGGCCCGACAGGTCCGGGGTCACCCCTCCACTTT,CASGPTGPGSPLHF
few,.,TRBJ2-7,TRBV6-6,TGTGCCAGCAGCCCCAGGGCCTACTACGAGCAGTACTTC,CASSPRAYYEQYF
.,.,TRBJ2-1,TRBV30,TGTGCCTGCCCGGGGGGCCGGGCGGGCAATGAGCAGTTCTTC,CACPGGRAGNEQFF